These 27 T cell receptor beta chains were all obtained from the same sample, sequenced in a study of blood T cell repertoires in COVID-19. The data were produced by immunoSEQ multiplex PCR, yet TCRdb's version contains in-frame clones alone and is incomplete. This table holds about 120,000 clones, about 89% found once. Source material: peripheral blood. These TCRs come from a woman in her sixties or seventies with COVID-19, enrolled during active disease.

This chain joins TRBV7-8 and TRBJ1-4; D is undetermined. Germline CDR1 is SGHVS and CDR2 is FQNEAQ. The CDR3 totals 13 residues. V was trimmed by 5 bases and J by 8 bases, leaving 12 bases between them. CDR3 bases: TGTGCCAGCAGCCGTTCTCCGGGGGAAAAACTGTTTTTT. Translation gives CASSRSPGEKLFF.

This clone turned up a few times. This rearrangement joins TRBV4-1 to TRBJ1-1; TRBD1 might be the D (5 bases). Germline V gives CDR1 MGHRA, CDR2 YSYEKL. V lost 4 bases to trimming and J lost 5 bases, with 26 bases between them. The CDR3 runs 18 residues. The DNA for the CDR3 is TGCGCCAGCAGCCGGAGGGGCCAGGGTAAGTCCCTGGGGACTGAAGCTTTCTTT. Residues: CASSRRGQGKSLGTEAFF.

This rearrangement joins TRBV20-1 to TRBJ1-2; 8 nucleotides agree with TRBD1. Germline values: CDR1 DFQATT, CDR2 SNEGSKA (reference sequence). The CDR3 sequence is 15 residues long. V lost 3 bases to trimming and J lost 8 bases; unmatched junction nucleotides: 14. The CDR3 spells CSASILQGGVGGYTF. CDR3 DNA sequence: TGCAGTGCTAGTATTTTACAGGGGGGAGTCGGCGGCTACACCTTC.

The rearrangement links TRBV28 to TRBJ1-4, with TRBD1 identical over 7 bases. The CDR3 is made up of 16 amino acids. Trimming removed 4 bases from V and 4 bases from J; junction bases left unmatched: 9. Germline assignment: CDR1 MDHEN and CDR2 SYDVKM. The CDR3 nucleotides read TGTGCCAGCAGTTCCTCGACAGGGAAAGATAATGAAAAACTGTTTTTT. Residues: CASSSSTGKDNEKLFF.

The chain recombines TRBV19 with TRBJ2-5, with TRBD1 as a possible D gene (6 bases). Germline CDR1 and CDR2: LNHDA and SQIVND (reference sequence). With 8 bases removed from V and 2 bases from J, the gap between germline ends came to 12 bases. CDR3 size: 13 residues. The CDR3 spells CASRERGQETQYF. The DNA for the CDR3 is TGTGCCAGTCGGGAAAGGGGGCAAGAGACCCAGTACTTC.

This chain connects TRBV19 to TRBJ1-2; 8 bases line up with TRBD1. J lost 3 bases, V lost 4 bases, and 7 bases had no gene match. The germline V gene encodes CDR1 LNHDA and CDR2 SQIVND (reference sequence). The CDR3 contains 15 residues. CDR3 nucleotides: TGTGCCAGTAGTAACCGAGGACAGGGCCACTATGGCTACACCTTC. It translates to CASSNRGQGHYGYTF.

CDR3 amino acids: CASSPRSGNTIYF. The CDR3, as DNA: TGTGCCAGCAGCCCCCGCTCTGGAAACACCATATATTTT. The rearrangement links TRBV7-9 to TRBJ1-3; D uncertain. The CDR3 is 13 residues long. Looked up from germline, CDR1 is SEHNR and CDR2 is FQNEAQ (reference sequence). Trimming removed 5 bases from V and 0 bases from J, with 5 bases in between.

The chain recombines TRBV28 with TRBJ1-5; D perhaps matches TRBD1 (5 bases). Per germline, CDR1 MDHEN and CDR2 SYDVKM. CDR3 length: 12 residues. V lost 9 bases, J lost 7 bases, and 13 bases lay in between. This CDR3 is CASGGGGQPQHF. In nucleotides, the CDR3 is TGTGCCAGTGGGGGGGGAGGCCAGCCCCAGCATTTT.

This clone was observed a single time. This rearrangement joins TRBV2 to TRBJ1-4; D is ambiguous. The germline V gene has CDR1 SNHLY and CDR2 FYNNEI. With 4 bases removed from V and 0 bases from J, the gap between germline ends came to 9 bases. There are 15 residues in the CDR3. The CDR3 sequence: CASSATGATNEKLFF. The CDR3 bases are TGTGCCAGCAGTGCGACCGGAGCAACTAATGAAAAACTGTTTTTT.

The chain carries TRBV7-6 and TRBJ1-3; TRBD1 matches at 7 bases. Germline V gene sequence: CDR1 SGHVS, CDR2 FNYEAQ. V was clipped by 5 bases and J by 1 base; unmatched bases: 2. The CDR3 sequence is 14 residues long. CDR3 bases: TGTGCCAGCAGCCCCAGGGGGTCTGGAAACACCATATATTTT. Residues: CASSPRGSGNTIYF. Looking up the rest from reference TRBV7-6 and TRBJ1-3 gives the full variable domain: GAGVSQSPRYKVTKRGQDVALRCDPISGHVSLYWYRQALGQGPEFLTYFNYEAQQDKSGLPNDRFSAERPEGSISTLTIQRTEQRDSAMYRCASSPRGSGNTIYFGEGSWLTVV.

The V and J genes are TRBV2 and TRBJ1-6; weak D call: TRBD1 (6 bases). V dropped 6 bases and J dropped 10 bases, with 16 bases sitting between them. Germline V gene sequence: CDR1 SNHLY, CDR2 FYNNEI. The CDR3 is made up of 14 amino acids. CDR3 in amino acids: CASRARDTFSPLHF. The DNA of the CDR3 is TGTGCCAGCAGGGCCCGGGACACCTTCTCACCCCTCCACTTT.

This sequence joins TRBV2 and TRBJ1-3; perhaps TRBD1 as D (5 bases). V lost 7 bases and J lost 1, with 14 bases in between. The CDR3 sequence is 15 residues long. Per germline, CDR1 SNHLY and CDR2 FYNNEI. CDR3 loop: CASTRAGGSGNTIYF. The CDR3 region has the DNA TGTGCCAGCACCCGAGCCGGGGGATCTGGAAACACCATATATTTT.

In this sample, this clone turned up once. The chain has TRBV5-1 and TRBJ2-5, with 9 bases identical to TRBD1. Unmatched junction bases numbered 11, after V lost 4 bases and J lost 4 bases. Germline V gene lookup returns CDR1 SGHRS and CDR2 YFSETQ. The CDR3 has 16 amino acids. CDR3 coding DNA: TGCGCCAGCAGCGCCGGGACAGGGATTCGGGGAGAGACCCAGTACTTC. It yields the protein CASSAGTGIRGETQYF.

The V and J genes are TRBV5-1 and TRBJ2-3; D is uncertain. The CDR3 has 13 residues. The V gene's germline CDR1 is SGHRS and CDR2 YFSETQ. Deletions cut 3 bases from V and 4 bases from J, with 9 bases between. The CDR3 region has the DNA TGCGCCAGCAGCTCCCTCTCGGCAGATACGCAGTATTTT. It is translated as CASSSLSADTQYF. The whole variable domain, filled in from reference TRBV5-1 and TRBJ2-3, reads KAGVTQTPRYLIKTRGQQVTLSCSPISGHRSVSWYQQTPGQGLQFLFEYFSETQRNKGNFPGRFSGRQFSNSRSEMNVSTLELGDSALYLCASSSLSADTQYFGPGTRLTVL.

J is TRBJ1-1 and V is TRBV7-2, with a tentative D call TRBD1 (5 bases). This CDR3 is built from 16 residues. V was shortened by 0 bases and J by 1 base, with 12 bases between the two germline ends. The germline V gene encodes CDR1 SGHTA and CDR2 FQGNSA. The CDR3 sequence: CASSLAGGRGNTEAFF. The CDR3 bases are TGTGCCAGCAGCTTAGCGGGGGGACGAGGGAACACTGAAGCTTTCTTT.

This sequence joins TRBV5-8 and TRBJ2-1; 9 bases agree with TRBD1. The germline V gene encodes CDR1 SGHTS and CDR2 YDEGEE. The CDR3 has 15 amino acids. V lost 1 base to trimming and J lost 5 bases; unmatched junction nucleotides: 4. The CDR3 DNA follows: TGTGCCAGCAGCTTGACAGGGGGCGCCCACAATGAGCAGTTCTTC. It encodes CASSLTGGAHNEQFF.

The V gene is TRBV7-9, the J gene TRBJ1-4; 7 bases agree with TRBD1. This CDR3 is built from 16 residues. Germline CDR1 and CDR2: SEHNR and FQNEAQ (reference sequence). V shed 2 bases and J 12 bases; nucleotides not matched to a gene: 15. The CDR3 nucleotides read TGTGCCAGCAGCTTATCTCCACAGGGGCCCGGCCTCGAACTGTTTTTT. It specifies CASSLSPQGPGLELFF.

This clone was counted once. This chain connects TRBV5-5 to TRBJ1-5; D gene uncertain. V was trimmed by 2 bases and J by 1 base, leaving 10 bases between them. The CDR3 has 15 amino acids. The germline V gene encodes CDR1 SGHKS and CDR2 YYEKEE (reference sequence). CDR3 sequence: CASSFEGSSNQPQHF. In DNA, the CDR3 is TGTGCCAGCAGCTTCGAGGGTTCGAGCAATCAGCCCCAGCATTTT.

The V and J genes are TRBV18 and TRBJ1-3; 10 bases align to TRBD1. V lost 5 bases, J lost 2 bases, and 9 bases stayed unmatched. Looked up from germline, CDR1 is KGHSH and CDR2 is LQKENI. The CDR3 loop spans 17 amino acids. DNA for the CDR3: TGTGCCAGCTCAACGACAGGGGGCCTAGGAACTGGAAACACCATATATTTT. Its protein product is CASSTTGGLGTGNTIYF.

The gene calls are TRBV7-8 and TRBJ2-7, with 7 bases lining up with TRBD1. Per the germline V gene, CDR1 is SGHVS and CDR2 is FQNEAQ. The CDR3 spans 14 residues. J gave up 2 bases and V 5 bases, and 6 bases lay outside the gene matches. The DNA for the CDR3 is TGTGCCAGCAGCCTTACAGGGGAGCCCTACGAGCAGTACTTC. Amino acids: CASSLTGEPYEQYF. The full variable domain, completed using reference TRBV7-8 and TRBJ2-7, is GAGVSQSPRYKVAKRGQDVALRCDPISGHVSLFWYQQALGQGPEFLTYFQNEAQLDKSGLPSDRFFAERPEGSVSTLKIQRTQQEDSAVYLCASSLTGEPYEQYFGPGTRLTVT.

This chain connects TRBV2 to TRBJ1-5; the D gene is possibly TRBD1 (6 bases). CDR3 length equals 15 residues. V lost 3 bases, J lost 2 bases, and 11 bases lay in between. CDR1 is SNHLY and CDR2 is FYNNEI in the germline V gene. CDR3 sequence reads: CASSDGGAGNQPQHF. The DNA of the CDR3 is TGTGCCAGCAGTGACGGGGGGGCTGGCAATCAGCCCCAGCATTTT.

Only one count was recorded for this clone. The rearrangement joins TRBV6-6 to TRBJ1-5; 10 bases match TRBD1. The J segment lost 6 bases and the V segment lost 5 bases, leaving 13 bases of the junction unmatched. CDR3 length: 17 residues. Germline CDR1 is MNHNY and CDR2 is SVGAGI (reference sequence). CDR3 loop: CASSRGRQGAYVQPQHF. The CDR3 nucleotides are TGTGCCAGCAGTCGGGGGCGACAGGGGGCCTATGTTCAGCCCCAGCATTTT.

This sequence joins TRBV19 and TRBJ1-3; D is unresolved. The V and J ends lost 2 bases and 0 bases respectively, with 8 bases between them. Germline V gene data show CDR1 as LNHDA and CDR2 as SQIVND (reference sequence). This CDR3 is built from 15 residues. DNA of the CDR3: TGTGCCAGTAGTATAACAGATAACTCTGGAAACACCATATATTTT. It codes for CASSITDNSGNTIYF.

In this sample, this clone turned up once. J is TRBJ2-5 and V is TRBV28; TRBD1 matches at 7 bases. Unmatched junction bases numbered 4, after V lost 7 bases and J lost 2 bases. CDR3 length: 13 amino acids. Looked up from germline, CDR1 is MDHEN and CDR2 is SYDVKM. CDR3 residues: CASNQGVQETQYF. The CDR3 nucleotides are TGTGCCAGCAACCAGGGGGTTCAAGAGACCCAGTACTTC.

The rearrangement uses TRBV19 and TRBJ1-5; D remains ambiguous. With 8 bases removed from V and 5 bases from J, the gap between germline ends came to 16 bases. This CDR3 spans 14 amino acids. Germline values: CDR1 LNHDA, CDR2 SQIVND (reference sequence). The CDR3 DNA reads as TGTGCCAGTTCATCCGGGAGAATGGATCAGCCCCAGCATTTT. It yields the protein CASSSGRMDQPQHF.

This chain links TRBV7-8 with TRBJ1-1; D uncertain. CDR1 and CDR2 (germline): SGHVS, FQNEAQ. The V end lost 1 base, the J end lost 6 bases, and 9 bases lay between the germline ends. This CDR3 spans 13 amino acids. In nucleotides, the CDR3 is TGTGCCAGCAGCTTAGACTCAGGCGCTGAAGCTTTCTTT. Translating it yields CASSLDSGAEAFF.

This clone was detected only once. The genes are TRBV28 and TRBJ1-2; 10 bases align to TRBD1. CDR1 is MDHEN and CDR2 is SYDVKM in the germline V gene. With V trimmed by 5 bases and J by 2 bases, 2 bases remained unmatched. This CDR3 is 14 amino acids long. The CDR3 DNA reads as TGTGCCAGCAGTGGGGGACAGGGGAACTATGGCTACACCTTC. Translating gives CASSGGQGNYGYTF.